This entry is about one T cell receptor (beta chain). As processed by the authors: Scientists estimated how many nucleated cells there were by amplifying reference gene primers. Libraries were prepared by immunoSEQ multiplex PCR; TCRdb keeps only in-frame clonotypes and omits some of them. V and J calls and clone size come straight from that table; D and trimming were deduced from the DNA. The sample includes about 440,000 clones, about 90% seen only once; the top ten take roughly 1.8%. This record comes from a study of blood T cell repertoires in COVID-19. At the level of the study: From T cells, B-cell-depleted T cells, or PBMCs came the material, which was cDNA or gDNA.

This CDR3 contains 11 residues. The germline V and J ends were trimmed by 1 base and 6 bases, with 4 bases remaining between them. Ages ranged from about 18 to 89 years, with residence in under 25 US areas. Assignments of participants to cohorts depended upon their own reported clinical history. This rearrangement joins TRBV12-3 or TRBV12-4 to TRBJ2-7; D uncertain. The specimen was PBMCs or T cells enriched from blood (not recorded which). This clonotype originated in a woman aged 18-29 years with acute COVID-19. The CDR3 coding sequence is TGTGCCAGCAGTTTAGGCAGCGAGCAGTACTTC. Its translation: CASSLGSEQYF.